One sample yielded the 3 T cell receptor beta chains listed below, sequenced in a study of a mutant IDH1 vaccine in newly diagnosed glioma. TCRdb's table, derived via immunoSEQ multiplex PCR, lists solely in-frame clones and lacks some. There are 60,000 to 85,000 clones in the sample; more than 65% occur only once, and about 7.5% lies in the top ten. Documented time point: baseline, week 1 (first vaccination visit). Treatment noted: pre-vaccination baseline after standard-of-care therapy. Source: PBMCs, taken from a glioma patient treated with radiotherapy, temozolomide or both. The source is a man between 45 and 60 years old with glioma.

The DNA of the CDR3 is TGCGCCAGCAGCTCGAGGACTAGCGGGGGGGCAGATACGCAGTATTTT. Residues: CASSSRTSGGADTQYF. The chain couples TRBV5-1 to TRBJ2-3, with 15 bases matching TRBD2. Germline values: CDR1 SGHRS, CDR2 YFSETQ. The CDR3 contains 16 residues. V dropped 3 bases and J dropped 4; count of bases not matched to a gene: 3.

The J gene is TRBJ1-2, the V gene TRBV20-1; D remains ambiguous. Trimming pared 1 base from V and 8 bases from J, leaving 2 bases between. Germline values: CDR1 DFQATT, CDR2 SNEGSKA (reference sequence). The CDR3 length is 9 residues. This CDR3 reads CSARVGYTF. DNA for the CDR3: TGCAGTGCTAGAGTCGGCTACACCTTC.

The chain couples TRBV9 to TRBJ2-7; TRBD2 matches 13 bases. The CDR3 is 16 residues long. V trimming: 0 bases; J trimming: 2 bases; junction bases outside the gene matches: 2. CDR1 and CDR2 from the germline V gene are SGDLS and YYNGEE. The CDR3 protein is CASSVGTSGGTYEQYF. The CDR3 coding sequence is TGTGCCAGCAGCGTAGGGACTAGCGGGGGAACCTACGAGCAGTACTTC.